One and the same sample provided the 5 T cell receptor beta chains below, sequenced in a study of blood T cell repertoires in COVID-19 (dated by TCRdb to the early 2020s). Library generation was performed with the immunoSEQ multiplex PCR assay. The table comes from immuneACCESS by way of TCRdb, which keeps in-frame sequences with V and J called. Part of the clones is missing from these tables; in studies checked, under half for an unresolved V gene and the rest for unknown reasons. Across this sample there are about 160,000 clones, with over 70% seen only once. The ten largest clones represent less than 4% of the sample. Source material: PBMCs or T cells enriched from blood (not recorded which). The receptors stem from a woman aged 50 to 60 in a cohort exposed to, infected with or recovered from COVID-19 (not recorded which).

This clone was observed a handful of times. The chain combines TRBV7-3 with TRBJ2-1; maybe TRBD2 (5 bases). Trimming left V 5 bases short and J 11 bases short, with 16 bases between. Per the germline V gene, CDR1 is SGHTA and CDR2 is FQGTGA. This CDR3 has 13 amino acids. CDR3 coding DNA: TGTGCCAGCAGCAAGAACCTGGACTCAAAGCAGTTCTTC. It specifies CASSKNLDSKQFF.

V and J are TRBV15 and TRBJ1-4, with TRBD1 matching 7 bases. Looked up from germline, CDR1 is LNHNV and CDR2 is YYDKDF (reference sequence). Trimming took 2 bases from V and 7 from J; bases not matched to a gene: 7. The CDR3 sequence is 15 residues long. CDR3 amino acids: CATSRTTGEAEKLFF. DNA for the CDR3: TGTGCCACCAGCAGAACCACAGGGGAAGCTGAAAAACTGTTTTTT.

V gene TRBV25-1 combines with J gene TRBJ1-5, with a tentative D call TRBD1 (5 bases). CDR3 length equals 18 residues. Germline-derived CDR1 and CDR2 are MGHDK and SYGVNS. The V end was cut by 3 bases, the J end by 1 base, with 19 bases between. The CDR3 DNA sequence: TGTGCCAGCAGTGACACGTCCCAGGGAAGCGTAAGCAATCAGCCCCAGCATTTT. This encodes CASSDTSQGSVSNQPQHF.

V gene TRBV29-1 combines with J gene TRBJ1-4, with TRBD1 matching over 7 bases. V trimming: 4 bases; J trimming: 4 bases; junction bases outside the gene matches: 3. The CDR3 has 13 residues. The germline V gene has CDR1 SQVTM and CDR2 ANQGSEA. CDR3 amino acids: CSVAGTDNEKLFF. The CDR3 DNA is TGCAGCGTTGCGGGGACAGATAATGAAAAACTGTTTTTT.

A few counts support this clone. J is TRBJ1-4 and V is TRBV15; the D gene is possibly TRBD1 (6 bases). The CDR3 extends over 12 amino acids. CDR1 is LNHNV and CDR2 is YYDKDF in the germline V gene (reference sequence). Trimming shortened V by 5 bases and J by 6 bases, and 7 bases separated the two germline ends. CDR3 protein: CATSDRYEKLFF. The DNA for the CDR3 is TGTGCCACCAGCGACAGGTATGAAAAACTGTTTTTT.